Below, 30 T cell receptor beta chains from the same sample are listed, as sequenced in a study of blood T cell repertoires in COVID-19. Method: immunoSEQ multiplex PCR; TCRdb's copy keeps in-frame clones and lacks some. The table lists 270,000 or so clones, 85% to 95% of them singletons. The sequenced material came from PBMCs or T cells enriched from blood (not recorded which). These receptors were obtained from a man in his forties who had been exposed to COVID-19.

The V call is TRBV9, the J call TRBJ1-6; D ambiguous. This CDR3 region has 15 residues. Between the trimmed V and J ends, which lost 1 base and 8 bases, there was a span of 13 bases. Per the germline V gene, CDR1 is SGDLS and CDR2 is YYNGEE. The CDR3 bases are TGTGCCAGCAGCGTATCCCGGTCTCTCGATTCACCCCTCCACTTT. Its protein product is CASSVSRSLDSPLHF.

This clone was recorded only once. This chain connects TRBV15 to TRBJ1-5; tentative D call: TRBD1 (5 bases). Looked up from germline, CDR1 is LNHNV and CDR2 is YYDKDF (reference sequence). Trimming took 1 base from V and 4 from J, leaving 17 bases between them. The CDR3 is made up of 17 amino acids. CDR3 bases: TGTGCCACCAGCAGAGTTTTTTCGCAGGGTGGTAATCAGCCCCAGCATTTT. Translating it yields CATSRVFSQGGNQPQHF. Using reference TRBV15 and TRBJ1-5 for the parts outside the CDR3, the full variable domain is DAMVIQNPRYQVTQFGKPVTLSCSQTLNHNVMYWYQQKSSQAPKLLFHYYDKDFNNEADTPDNFQSRRPNTSFCFLDIRSPGLGDTAMYLCATSRVFSQGGNQPQHFGDGTRLSIL.

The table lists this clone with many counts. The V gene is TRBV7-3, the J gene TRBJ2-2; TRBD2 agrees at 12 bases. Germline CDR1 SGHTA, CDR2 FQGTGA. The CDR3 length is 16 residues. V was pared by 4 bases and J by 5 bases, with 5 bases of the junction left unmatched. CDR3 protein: CASSSTSGSRTGELFF. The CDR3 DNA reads TGTGCCAGCAGCTCGACTAGCGGGAGTCGGACCGGGGAGCTGTTTTTT.

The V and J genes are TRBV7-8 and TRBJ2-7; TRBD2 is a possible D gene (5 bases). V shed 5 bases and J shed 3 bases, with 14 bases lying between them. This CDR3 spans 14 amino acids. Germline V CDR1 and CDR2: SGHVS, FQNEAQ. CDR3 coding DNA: TGTGCCAGCAGCCGAGCCGGGGTTAACTACGAGCAGTACTTC. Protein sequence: CASSRAGVNYEQYF.

CDR3 in DNA: TGCGCCAGCAGCTTGGGGGACAGGGCATCGACCTCCTACGAGCAGTACTTC. It is translated as CASSLGDRASTSYEQYF. This chain uses TRBV5-1 with TRBJ2-7, with 9 bases fitting TRBD1. V was pared by 0 bases and J by 0 bases, with 7 bases of the junction left unmatched. Germline CDR1 is SGHRS and CDR2 is YFSETQ. The CDR3 consists of 17 residues.

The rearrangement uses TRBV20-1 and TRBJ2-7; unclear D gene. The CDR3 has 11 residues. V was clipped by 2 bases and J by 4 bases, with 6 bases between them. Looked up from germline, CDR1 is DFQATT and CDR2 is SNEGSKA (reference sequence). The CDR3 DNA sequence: TGCAGTGCTAGAACACGTTACGAGCAGTACTTC. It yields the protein CSARTRYEQYF.

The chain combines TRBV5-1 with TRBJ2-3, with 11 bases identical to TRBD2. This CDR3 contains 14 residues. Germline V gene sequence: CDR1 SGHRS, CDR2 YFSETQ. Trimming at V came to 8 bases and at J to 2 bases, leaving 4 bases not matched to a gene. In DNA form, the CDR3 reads TGCGCCAGTCAGACTAGCGGGGACACAGATACGCAGTATTTT. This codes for CASQTSGDTDTQYF.

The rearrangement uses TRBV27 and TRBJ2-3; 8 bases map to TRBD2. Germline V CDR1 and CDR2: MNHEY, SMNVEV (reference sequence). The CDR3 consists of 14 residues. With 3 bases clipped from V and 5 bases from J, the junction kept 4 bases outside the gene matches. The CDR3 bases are TGTGCCAGCAGTTTGGACGGGAGGGGAGATACGCAGTATTTT. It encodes CASSLDGRGDTQYF.

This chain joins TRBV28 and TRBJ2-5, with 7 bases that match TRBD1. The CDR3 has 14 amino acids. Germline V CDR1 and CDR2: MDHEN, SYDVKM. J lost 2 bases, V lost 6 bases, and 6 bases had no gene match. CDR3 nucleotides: TGTGCCAGCAGGGAGCGGACAGGACAAGAGACCCAGTACTTC. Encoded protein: CASRERTGQETQYF.

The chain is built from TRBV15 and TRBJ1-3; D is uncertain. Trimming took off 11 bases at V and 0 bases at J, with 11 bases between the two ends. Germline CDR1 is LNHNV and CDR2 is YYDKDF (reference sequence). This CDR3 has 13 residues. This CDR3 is CAFQENSGNTIYF. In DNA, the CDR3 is TGTGCCTTCCAGGAAAACTCTGGAAACACCATATATTTT.

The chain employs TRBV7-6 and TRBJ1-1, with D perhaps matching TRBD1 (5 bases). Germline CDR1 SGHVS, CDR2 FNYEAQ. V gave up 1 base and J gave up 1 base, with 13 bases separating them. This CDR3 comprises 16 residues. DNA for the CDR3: TGTGCCAGCAGCTTAGATTTTGGGCAGGGGAACACTGAAGCTTTCTTT. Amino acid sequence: CASSLDFGQGNTEAFF.

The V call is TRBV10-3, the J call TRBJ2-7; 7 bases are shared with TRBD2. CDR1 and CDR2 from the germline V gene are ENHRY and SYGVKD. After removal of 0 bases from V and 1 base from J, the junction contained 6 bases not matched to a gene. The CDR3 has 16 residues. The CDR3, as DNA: TGTGCCATCAGTGAGTCTCAGCGGGAAGGGTCCTACGAGCAGTACTTC. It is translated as CAISESQREGSYEQYF.

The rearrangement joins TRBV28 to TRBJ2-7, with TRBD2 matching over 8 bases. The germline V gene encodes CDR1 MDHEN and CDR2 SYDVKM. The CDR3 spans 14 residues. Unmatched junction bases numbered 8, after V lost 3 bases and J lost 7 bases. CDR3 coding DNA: TGTGCCAGCAGTTTGGGGCGGGGGGCGTGGGAGCAGTACTTC. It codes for CASSLGRGAWEQYF. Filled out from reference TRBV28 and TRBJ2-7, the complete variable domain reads DVKVTQSSRYLVKRTGEKVFLECVQDMDHENMFWYRQDPGLGLRLIYFSYDVKMKEKGDIPEGYSVSREKKERFSLILESASTNQTSMYLCASSLGRGAWEQYFGPGTRLTVT.

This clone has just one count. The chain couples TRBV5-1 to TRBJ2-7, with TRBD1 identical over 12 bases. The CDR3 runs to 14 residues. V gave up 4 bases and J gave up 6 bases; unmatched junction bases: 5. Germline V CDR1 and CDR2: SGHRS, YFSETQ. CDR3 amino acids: CASSEGTGGVEQYF. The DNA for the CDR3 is TGCGCCAGCAGCGAGGGGACAGGGGGCGTCGAGCAGTACTTC. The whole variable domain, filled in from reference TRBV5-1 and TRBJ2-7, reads KAGVTQTPRYLIKTRGQQVTLSCSPISGHRSVSWYQQTPGQGLQFLFEYFSETQRNKGNFPGRFSGRQFSNSRSEMNVSTLELGDSALYLCASSEGTGGVEQYFGPGTRLTVT.

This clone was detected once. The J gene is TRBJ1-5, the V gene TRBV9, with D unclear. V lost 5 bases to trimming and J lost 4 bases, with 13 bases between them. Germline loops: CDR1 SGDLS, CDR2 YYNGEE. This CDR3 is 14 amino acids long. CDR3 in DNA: TGTGCCAGCAGTCCACGCGGGGTAAATCAGCCCCAGCATTTT. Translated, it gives CASSPRGVNQPQHF.

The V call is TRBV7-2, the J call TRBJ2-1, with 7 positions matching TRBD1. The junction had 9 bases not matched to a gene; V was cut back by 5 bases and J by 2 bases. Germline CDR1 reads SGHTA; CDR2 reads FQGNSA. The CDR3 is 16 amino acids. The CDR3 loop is CASSKKDRNAYNEQFF. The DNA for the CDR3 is TGTGCCAGCAGCAAAAAGGACAGGAACGCCTACAATGAGCAGTTCTTC.

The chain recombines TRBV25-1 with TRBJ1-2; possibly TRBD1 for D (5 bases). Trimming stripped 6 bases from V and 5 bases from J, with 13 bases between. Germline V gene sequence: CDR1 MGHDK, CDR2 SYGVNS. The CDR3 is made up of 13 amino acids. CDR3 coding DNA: TGTGCCAGCAGGAGAACCCGGGGGTATGGCTACACCTTC. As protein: CASRRTRGYGYTF.

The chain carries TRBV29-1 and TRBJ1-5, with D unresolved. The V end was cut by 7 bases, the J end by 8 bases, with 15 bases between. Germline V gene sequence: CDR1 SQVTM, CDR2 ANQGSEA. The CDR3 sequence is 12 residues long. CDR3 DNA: TGCAGCGCCCAGAGGGTCGGTGAGCCCCAGCATTTT. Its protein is CSAQRVGEPQHF.

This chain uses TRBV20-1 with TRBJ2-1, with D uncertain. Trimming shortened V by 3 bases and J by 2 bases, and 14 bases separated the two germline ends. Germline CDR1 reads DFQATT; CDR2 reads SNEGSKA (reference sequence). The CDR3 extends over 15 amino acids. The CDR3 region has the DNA TGCAGTGCTAGTCCCTCAGTTCACCCCTACAATGAGCAGTTCTTC. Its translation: CSASPSVHPYNEQFF.

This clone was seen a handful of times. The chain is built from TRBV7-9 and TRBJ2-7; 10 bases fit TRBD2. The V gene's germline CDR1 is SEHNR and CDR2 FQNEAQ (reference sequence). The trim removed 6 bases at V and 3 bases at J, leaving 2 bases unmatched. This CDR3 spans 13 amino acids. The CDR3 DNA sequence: TGTGCCAGCAGGCCTAGCGGGAGCTACGAGCAGTACTTC. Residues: CASRPSGSYEQYF. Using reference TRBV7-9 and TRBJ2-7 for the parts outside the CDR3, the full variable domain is DTGVSQNPRHKITKRGQNVTFRCDPISEHNRLYWYRQTLGQGPEFLTYFQNEAQLEKSRLLSDRFSAERPKGSFSTLEIQRTEQGDSAMYLCASRPSGSYEQYFGPGTRLTVT.

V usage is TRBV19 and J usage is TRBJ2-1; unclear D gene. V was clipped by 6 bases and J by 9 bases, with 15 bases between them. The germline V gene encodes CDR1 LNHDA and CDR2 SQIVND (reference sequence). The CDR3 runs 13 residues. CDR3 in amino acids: CASSPTLAAEQFF. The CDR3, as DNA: TGTGCCAGTAGCCCGACTCTGGCGGCTGAGCAGTTCTTC. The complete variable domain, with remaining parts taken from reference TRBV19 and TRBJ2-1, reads DGGITQSPKYLFRKEGQNVTLSCEQNLNHDAMYWYRQDPGQGLRLIYYSQIVNDFQKGDIAEGYSVSREKKESFPLTVTSAQKNPTAFYLCASSPTLAAEQFFGPGTRLTVL.

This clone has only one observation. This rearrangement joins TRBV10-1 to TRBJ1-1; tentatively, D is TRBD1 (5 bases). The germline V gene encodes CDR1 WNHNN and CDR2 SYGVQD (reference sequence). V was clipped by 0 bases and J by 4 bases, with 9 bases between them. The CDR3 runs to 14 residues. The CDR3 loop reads CASSESRGFTEAFF. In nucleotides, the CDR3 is TGCGCCAGCAGTGAGTCAAGGGGATTCACTGAAGCTTTCTTT.

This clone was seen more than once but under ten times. The CDR3 region has the DNA TGTGCCAGCAACCCGGGGTCCTATGGCTACACCTTC. It encodes CASNPGSYGYTF. The chain couples TRBV28 to TRBJ1-2; D gene uncertain. The V end lost 7 bases, the J end lost 4 bases, and 10 bases lay between the germline ends. The CDR3 contains 12 residues. Germline CDR1 and CDR2: MDHEN and SYDVKM.

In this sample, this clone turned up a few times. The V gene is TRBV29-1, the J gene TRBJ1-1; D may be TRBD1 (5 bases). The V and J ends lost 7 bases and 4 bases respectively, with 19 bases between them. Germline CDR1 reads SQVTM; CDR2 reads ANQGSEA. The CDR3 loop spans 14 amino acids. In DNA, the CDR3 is TGCAGCGGGATGATCGGGGGTCGTGGCACTGAAGCTTTCTTT. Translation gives CSGMIGGRGTEAFF. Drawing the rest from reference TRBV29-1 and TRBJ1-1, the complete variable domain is SAVISQKPSRDICQRGTSLTIQCQVDSQVTMMFWYRQQPGQSLTLIATANQGSEATYESGFVIDKFPISRPNLTFSTLTVSNMSPEDSSIYLCSGMIGGRGTEAFFGQGTRLTVV.

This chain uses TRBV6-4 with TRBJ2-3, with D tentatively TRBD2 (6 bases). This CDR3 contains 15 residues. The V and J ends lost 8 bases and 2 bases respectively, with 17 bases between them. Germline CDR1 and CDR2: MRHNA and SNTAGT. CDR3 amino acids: CASLQRDFPTDTQYF. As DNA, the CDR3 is TGTGCCAGCCTCCAAAGGGACTTCCCCACAGATACGCAGTATTTT.

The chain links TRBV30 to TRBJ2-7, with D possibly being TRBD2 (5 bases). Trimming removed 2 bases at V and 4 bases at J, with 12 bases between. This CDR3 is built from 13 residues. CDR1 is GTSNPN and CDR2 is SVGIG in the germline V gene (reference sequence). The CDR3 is CAWSQYGVYEQYF. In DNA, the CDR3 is TGTGCCTGGAGTCAGTACGGGGTTTACGAGCAGTACTTC.

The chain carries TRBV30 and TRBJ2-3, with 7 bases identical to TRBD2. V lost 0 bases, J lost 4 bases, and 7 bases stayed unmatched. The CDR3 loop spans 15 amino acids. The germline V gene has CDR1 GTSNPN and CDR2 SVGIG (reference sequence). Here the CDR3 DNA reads TGTGCCTGGAGTGTAGGAACGGGAGGCCCAGATACGCAGTATTTT. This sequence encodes CAWSVGTGGPDTQYF.

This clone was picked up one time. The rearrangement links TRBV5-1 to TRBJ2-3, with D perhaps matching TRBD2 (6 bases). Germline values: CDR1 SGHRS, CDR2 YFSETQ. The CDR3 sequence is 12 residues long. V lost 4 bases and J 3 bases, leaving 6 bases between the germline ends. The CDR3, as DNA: TGCGCCAGCAGCGGAGGGACAGATACGCAGTATTTT. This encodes CASSGGTDTQYF.

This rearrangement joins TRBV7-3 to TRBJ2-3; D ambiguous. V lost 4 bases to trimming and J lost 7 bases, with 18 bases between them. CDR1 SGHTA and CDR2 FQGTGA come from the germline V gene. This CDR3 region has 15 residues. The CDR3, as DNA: TGTGCCAGCAGCTCCGGATGGGCCGGAACAAATACGCAGTATTTT. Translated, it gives CASSSGWAGTNTQYF.

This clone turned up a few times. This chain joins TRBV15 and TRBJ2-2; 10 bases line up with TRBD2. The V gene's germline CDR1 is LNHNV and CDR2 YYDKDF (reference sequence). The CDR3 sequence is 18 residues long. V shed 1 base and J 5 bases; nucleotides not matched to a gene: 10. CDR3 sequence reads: CATSRGPSGRAGTGELFF. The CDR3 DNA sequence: TGTGCCACCAGCAGAGGCCCCAGCGGGAGGGCCGGGACCGGGGAGCTGTTTTTT.